This note documents a single TCR beta chain sequence. Antigen specificity is unknown. The entry originates in a study of CD8 T cells in Susac syndrome. Study results and limitations: As the study acknowledged, the number of individuals who were part of its TCR sequencing and HLA analysis was relatively small.

TCR beta sequencing was performed on blood CD8+ and CD4+ T cells. Controls matched for age and sex were healthy donors. The authors negatively isolated CD8+ and CD4+ T cells and FACS-enriched TEMRA cells. The RNA input was about 0.5 to 1 ug, and it was reverse transcribed with random hexamers. From the immunoSEQ multiplex PCR reads, TCRdb called clonotypes with MiXCR, one entry per CDR3 protein. The sample lists some 200,000 distinct CDR3 sequences; roughly 94% were seen once. Germline-derived CDR1 and CDR2 are LGHDT and YNNKEL (reference sequence). With 8 bases clipped from V and 4 bases from J, the junction kept 3 bases outside the gene matches. This CDR3 comprises 13 residues.

V gene TRBV3-1 combines with J gene TRBJ2-7; 12 positions agree with TRBD1. This sequence originates from a human donor in good health. The sample comprised CD4+ T cells from PBMCs. The CDR3 nucleotides are TGTGCCAGCGCGGGACAGGGGGCGTACGAGCAGTACTTC. Translating it yields CASAGQGAYEQYF.